Below are 21 T cell receptor beta chains sequenced from a single sample in a study of beta chain features in type 1 diabetes. The investigators reverse transcribed all of the isolated RNA, so they sequenced expressed TCRB transcripts. The protocol was immunoSEQ multiplex PCR, while the TCRdb copy is restricted to in-frame clones and leaves out a portion. The profile shows some 250,000 clones, 25% to 30% of them singletons. Sequencing was performed on central memory CD4+ T cells from blood. These receptors originate from a man aged 25-45 years in good health.

The V gene is TRBV9, the J gene TRBJ2-7, with D uncertain. This CDR3 is built from 14 residues. CDR1 SGDLS and CDR2 YYNGEE come from the germline V gene. The V gene lost 4 bases and the J gene lost 2 bases, with 13 bases spanning the gap. CDR3 amino acids: CASSPNLQTYEQYF. CDR3 bases: TGTGCCAGCAGCCCAAACTTGCAAACCTACGAGCAGTACTTC.

The CDR3 here is CASSPEGSPEQFF. CDR3 bases: TGTGCCAGCAGCCCCGAAGGCTCTCCTGAGCAGTTCTTC. The V and J genes are TRBV4-2 and TRBJ2-1; D is undetermined. Per the germline V gene, CDR1 is LGHNA and CDR2 is YNFKEQ. This CDR3 has 13 amino acids. The V end was cut by 4 bases, the J end by 9 bases, with 13 bases between.

The chain employs TRBV28 and TRBJ2-1; perhaps TRBD2 as D (5 bases). V was clipped by 2 bases and J by 7 bases, with 15 bases between them. Germline CDR1 and CDR2: MDHEN and SYDVKM. This CDR3 is 15 amino acids long. CDR3 DNA: TGTGCCAGCAGTTTAGGATTATTATCGGGGAATGAGCAGTTCTTC. Amino acids: CASSLGLLSGNEQFF.

The V and J genes are TRBV28 and TRBJ2-7; D may match TRBD1 or TRBD2 (5 bases each). CDR3 size: 15 residues. V shed 8 bases and J shed 1 base, with 18 bases lying between them. CDR1 is MDHEN, CDR2 SYDVKM, per germline. The CDR3 sequence: CASARPGTMSYEQYF. The CDR3 nucleotides are TGTGCCAGCGCCCGCCCCGGGACCATGTCCTACGAGCAGTACTTC. Together with reference TRBV28 and TRBJ2-7, the CDR3 gives the full variable domain: DVKVTQSSRYLVKRTGEKVFLECVQDMDHENMFWYRQDPGLGLRLIYFSYDVKMKEKGDIPEGYSVSREKKERFSLILESASTNQTSMYLCASARPGTMSYEQYFGPGTRLTVT.

Only a few counts were recorded for this clone. This chain uses TRBV9 with TRBJ2-3, with D uncertain. The CDR3 loop spans 12 amino acids. Germline CDR1 SGDLS, CDR2 YYNGEE. Trimming took off 2 bases at V and 8 bases at J, with 9 bases between the two ends. CDR3 bases: TGTGCCAGCAGCGTTCTAGACTCTACGCAGTATTTT. The encoded protein is CASSVLDSTQYF.

The V and J genes are TRBV5-1 and TRBJ2-3; D is unresolved. Per germline, CDR1 SGHRS and CDR2 YFSETQ. V was shortened by 2 bases and J by 2 bases, with 9 bases between the two germline ends. The CDR3 is made up of 14 amino acids. CDR3 residues: CASSFGDITDTQYF. CDR3 sequence (DNA): TGCGCCAGCAGCTTTGGGGATATCACAGATACGCAGTATTTT.

The chain uses TRBV6-5 and TRBJ2-5; the match to TRBD1 covers 10 bases. The CDR3 consists of 16 residues. Germline lookup yields CDR1 MNHEY and CDR2 SVGAGI. The ends lost 4 bases at V and 2 bases at J; junction bases unmatched: 7. The CDR3: CASSSWTGGRQETQYF. CDR3 nucleotides: TGTGCCAGCAGTTCCTGGACAGGGGGGAGGCAAGAGACCCAGTACTTC.

This clone was seen more than once but under ten times. The chain carries TRBV29-1 and TRBJ2-1; perhaps TRBD1 as D (6 bases). Looked up from germline, CDR1 is SQVTM and CDR2 is ANQGSEA. Deletions cut 6 bases from V and 12 bases from J, with 18 bases between. This CDR3 comprises 12 residues. The CDR3 reads CSVANQGIVQFF. The CDR3 bases are TGCAGCGTCGCCAATCAGGGGATCGTGCAGTTCTTC.

This clone was observed a handful of times. The rearrangement joins TRBV28 to TRBJ2-4, with 9 bases matching TRBD2. The CDR3 is 14 amino acids. The V gene's germline CDR1 is MDHEN and CDR2 SYDVKM. Trimming at V came to 6 bases and at J to 8 bases, leaving 8 bases not matched to a gene. The CDR3: CASSSSGKWDIQYF. The CDR3 nucleotides are TGTGCCAGCAGCTCTAGCGGGAAGTGGGACATTCAGTACTTC.

The chain employs TRBV7-2 and TRBJ2-3; 8 positions match TRBD2. V shed 5 bases, J shed 5 bases, and the junction held 12 bases outside the gene matches. The CDR3 has 16 amino acids. Germline assignment: CDR1 SGHTA and CDR2 FQGNSA. The CDR3 spells CASSQGTRMIIDTQYF. The DNA of the CDR3 is TGTGCCAGCAGCCAAGGGACTAGGATGATTATAGATACGCAGTATTTT.

This clone has only a few counts. The V gene is TRBV9, the J gene TRBJ2-7; 9 bases agree with TRBD1. Germline loops: CDR1 SGDLS, CDR2 YYNGEE. The CDR3 consists of 14 residues. V was pared by 0 bases and J by 5 bases, with 3 bases of the junction left unmatched. The CDR3, as DNA: TGTGCCAGCAGCGTAGAGGGACAGGGCCACGAGCAGTACTTC. As protein: CASSVEGQGHEQYF.

The V gene is TRBV29-1, the J gene TRBJ1-2, with D possibly TRBD1 on 6 matching bases. Trimming stripped 2 bases from V and 7 bases from J, with 17 bases between. The length of the CDR3 is 14 residues. CDR1 is SQVTM, CDR2 ANQGSEA, per germline. The CDR3 DNA is TGCAGCGTTGAATCCCGGACGGGGGCTACTGGCTACACCTTC. It translates to CSVESRTGATGYTF.

The rearrangement uses TRBV6-5 and TRBJ1-1, with no clear D. Deletions cut 8 bases from V and 7 bases from J, with 17 bases between. Germline-derived CDR1 and CDR2 are MNHEY and SVGAGI. This CDR3 is built from 13 residues. This chain's CDR3 is CASSKINRGEAFF. CDR3 bases: TGTGCCAGCTCTAAGATTAACCGGGGTGAAGCTTTCTTT.

The chain couples TRBV5-1 to TRBJ2-7, with TRBD2 identical over 11 bases. J was trimmed by 3 bases and V by 4 bases; bases with no gene match: 3. The CDR3 contains 14 residues. Germline V gives CDR1 SGHRS, CDR2 YFSETQ. The chain's CDR3 is CASSTGTSGYEQYF. The CDR3 DNA reads as TGCGCCAGCAGCACCGGGACTAGCGGCTACGAGCAGTACTTC.

This chain connects TRBV7-9 to TRBJ1-6; the match to TRBD1 covers 9 bases. Germline V lookup: CDR1 SEHNR, CDR2 FQNEAQ (reference sequence). The CDR3 spans 16 residues. Trimming cost V 5 bases and J 0 bases; bases outside gene matches: 2. As DNA, the CDR3 is TGTGCCAGCAGCGGACAGGGGTTCTCCTATAATTCACCCCTCCACTTT. Translating it yields CASSGQGFSYNSPLHF.

A few counts support this clone. CDR3 sequence reads: CASSPGLTTYEQYF. The CDR3 nucleotides read TGTGCCAGCTCACCGGGGCTAACGACCTACGAGCAGTACTTC. J is TRBJ2-7 and V is TRBV18; maybe TRBD1 (5 bases). The germline gives CDR1 KGHSH, CDR2 LQKENI. Trimming stripped 3 bases from V and 2 bases from J, with 11 bases between. The CDR3 contains 14 residues.

This chain joins TRBV7-2 and TRBJ1-1; 11 positions agree with TRBD1. The CDR3 has 16 residues. From germline, CDR1 is SGHTA and CDR2 FQGNSA. V lost 3 bases and J lost 5; bases outside the gene matches: 8. The DNA for the CDR3 is TGTGCCAGCAGCTTCCGGACAGGGGGCGCAGGGACTGAAGCTTTCTTT. It yields the protein CASSFRTGGAGTEAFF.

The chain couples TRBV19 to TRBJ2-1, with TRBD2 identical over 10 bases. Trimming took 4 bases from V and 10 from J; bases not matched to a gene: 13. Germline V gene lookup returns CDR1 LNHDA and CDR2 SQIVND (reference sequence). The CDR3 extends over 16 amino acids. The chain's CDR3 is CASSNALAGDSREQFF. The CDR3 DNA is TGTGCCAGTAGTAACGCGCTAGCGGGGGATTCTCGGGAGCAGTTCTTC. The variable domain in full, with the rest retrieved from reference TRBV19 and TRBJ2-1, is DGGITQSPKYLFRKEGQNVTLSCEQNLNHDAMYWYRQDPGQGLRLIYYSQIVNDFQKGDIAEGYSVSREKKESFPLTVTSAQKNPTAFYLCASSNALAGDSREQFFGPGTRLTVL.

This rearrangement joins TRBV7-2 to TRBJ2-7; 7 bases match TRBD2. Germline lookup yields CDR1 SGHTA and CDR2 FQGNSA. CDR3 size: 14 residues. V was pared by 5 bases and J by 6 bases, with 10 bases of the junction left unmatched. CDR3 bases: TGTGCCAGCAGCACCAGCGGGAAGGTGGGCGAGCAGTACTTC. Protein product: CASSTSGKVGEQYF.

This clone appeared a few times. The V and J genes are TRBV7-9 and TRBJ1-5; 8 bases fit TRBD1. Germline assignment: CDR1 SEHNR and CDR2 FQNEAQ (reference sequence). The CDR3 is 14 amino acids. With V trimmed by 5 bases and J by 6 bases, 6 bases remained unmatched. In nucleotides, the CDR3 is TGTGCCAGCAGCCCGACAGGGGATTTTCAGCCCCAGCATTTT. Its protein is CASSPTGDFQPQHF.

This clone was counted a few times. J is TRBJ2-5 and V is TRBV28; weak D call: TRBD2 (6 bases). Trimming took off 8 bases at V and 3 bases at J, with 10 bases between the two ends. There are 12 residues in the CDR3. Germline loops: CDR1 MDHEN, CDR2 SYDVKM. The CDR3 DNA follows: TGTGCCAGCCGGGAGACTGAAGAGACCCAGTACTTC. Protein: CASRETEETQYF.